These 5 T cell receptor beta chains originate from one sample sequenced in a study of blood T cells in healthy people across ages. The use of a sample-barcoded 5' primer and a J-beta primer mix characterized a second PCR of roughly 7 to 12 cycles. One entry per CDR3 protein, called by TCRdb with MiXCR from the 5' RACE reads. The sample lists around 780,000 distinct CDR3 sequences, roughly three fifths occurring once. The sequenced sample was blood. The origin of the receptors is a man in his forties in good health.

This rearrangement joins TRBV30 to TRBJ1-2; D is possibly TRBD1 (5 bases). Trimming removed 0 bases at V and 8 bases at J, with 19 bases between. Germline CDR1 is GTSNPN and CDR2 is SVGIG (reference sequence). This CDR3 region has 15 residues. The CDR3 bases are TGTGCCTGGAGTGTACAAGCAGGGTACTCGAAGGGCTACACCTTC. Encoded protein: CAWSVQAGYSKGYTF.

J is TRBJ2-5 and V is TRBV29-1, with TRBD2 matching 8 bases. The CDR3 is 14 residues long. V dropped 0 bases and J dropped 11; count of bases not matched to a gene: 11. The germline gives CDR1 SQVTM, CDR2 ANQGSEA. The CDR3 DNA reads TGCAGCGTTGAAGATCCCGTGACTAGCGATGAGCAGTACTTC. Its protein product is CSVEDPVTSDEQYF.

The rearrangement uses TRBV11-3 and TRBJ2-1; D may correspond to TRBD1 or TRBD2 (6 bases each). The CDR3 spans 12 residues. Trimming removed 4 bases at V and 15 bases at J, with 16 bases between. The germline V gene encodes CDR1 SGHNT and CDR2 YENEEA. Here the CDR3 reads CASSSRLEGGFF. CDR3 nucleotide sequence: TGTGCCAGCAGCTCCCGTCTGGAGGGGGGGTTCTTC.

This clonotype was detected only a few times. The chain uses TRBV24-1 and TRBJ2-1; D call uncertain. This CDR3 contains 13 residues. Trimming shortened V by 4 bases and J by 2 bases, and 5 bases separated the two germline ends. Germline V gives CDR1 KGHDR, CDR2 SFDVKD. In nucleotides, the CDR3 is TGTGCCACCAGTGACTCCCCCTACAATGAGCAGTTCTTC. As protein: CATSDSPYNEQFF.

The genes are TRBV25-1 and TRBJ1-1; D is ambiguous. The ends were cut back, 3 bases at V and 1 base at J, with 18 bases in the middle. The germline V gene has CDR1 MGHDK and CDR2 SYGVNS. CDR3 length: 17 amino acids. The CDR3 sequence is CASSDLLSGPENTEAFF. The CDR3, as DNA: TGTGCCAGCAGTGATTTGTTATCCGGGCCGGAGAACACTGAAGCTTTCTTT.